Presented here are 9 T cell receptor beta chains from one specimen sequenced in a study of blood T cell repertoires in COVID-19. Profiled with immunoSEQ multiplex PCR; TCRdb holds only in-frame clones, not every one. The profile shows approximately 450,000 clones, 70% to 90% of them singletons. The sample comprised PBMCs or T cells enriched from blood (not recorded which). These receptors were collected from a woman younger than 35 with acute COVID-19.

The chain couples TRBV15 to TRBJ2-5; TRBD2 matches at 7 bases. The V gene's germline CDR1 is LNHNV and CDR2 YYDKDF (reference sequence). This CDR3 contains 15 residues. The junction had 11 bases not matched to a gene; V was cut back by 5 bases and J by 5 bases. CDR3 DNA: TGTGCCACCAGCTCCCCAGTGGGGGGGAGGGAGACCCAGTACTTC. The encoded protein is CATSSPVGGRETQYF.

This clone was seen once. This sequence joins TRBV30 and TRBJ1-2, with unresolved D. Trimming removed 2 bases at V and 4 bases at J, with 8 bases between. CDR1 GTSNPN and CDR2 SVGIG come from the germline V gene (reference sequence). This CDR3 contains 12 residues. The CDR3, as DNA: TGTGCCTGGAGTCTCAACTCCTATGGCTACACCTTC. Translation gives CAWSLNSYGYTF.

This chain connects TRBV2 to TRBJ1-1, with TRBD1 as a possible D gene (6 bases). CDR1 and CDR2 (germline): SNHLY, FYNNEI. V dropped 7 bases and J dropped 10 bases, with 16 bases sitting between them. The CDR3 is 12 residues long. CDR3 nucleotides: TGTGCCAGCACCCTAGGGGGGGCGCGAGCTTTCTTT. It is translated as CASTLGGARAFF. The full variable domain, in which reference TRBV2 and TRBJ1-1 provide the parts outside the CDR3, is EPEVTQTPSHQVTQMGQEVILRCVPISNHLYFYWYRQILGQKVEFLVSFYNNEISEKSEIFDDQFSVERPDGSNFTLKIRSTKLEDSAMYFCASTLGGARAFFGQGTRLTVV.

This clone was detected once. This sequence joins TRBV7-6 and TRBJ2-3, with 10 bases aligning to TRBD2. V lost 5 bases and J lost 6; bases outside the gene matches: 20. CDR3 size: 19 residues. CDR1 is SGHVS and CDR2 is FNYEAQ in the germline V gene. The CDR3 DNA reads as TGTGCCAGCAGCCTGTCCCCGCATCTAGCGGGGGCAGGGCGTGATACGCAGTATTTT. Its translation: CASSLSPHLAGAGRDTQYF.

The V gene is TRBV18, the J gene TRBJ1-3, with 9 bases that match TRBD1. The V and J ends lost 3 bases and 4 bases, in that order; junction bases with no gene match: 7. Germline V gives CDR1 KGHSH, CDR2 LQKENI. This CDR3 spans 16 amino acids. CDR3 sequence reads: CASSPSGQGMGNTIYF. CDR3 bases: TGTGCCAGCTCACCTTCCGGACAGGGGATGGGAAACACCATATATTTT. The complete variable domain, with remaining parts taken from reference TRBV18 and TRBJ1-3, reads NAGVMQNPRHLVRRRGQEARLRCSPMKGHSHVYWYRQLPEEGLKFMVYLQKENIIDESGMPKERFSAEFPKEGPSILRIQQVVRGDSAAYFCASSPSGQGMGNTIYFGEGSWLTVV.

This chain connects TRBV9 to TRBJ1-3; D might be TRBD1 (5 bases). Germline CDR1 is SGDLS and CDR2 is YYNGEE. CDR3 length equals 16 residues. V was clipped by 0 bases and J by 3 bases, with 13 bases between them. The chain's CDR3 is CASSVGGGSGGNTIYF. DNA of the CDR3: TGTGCCAGCAGCGTAGGTGGGGGGTCAGGTGGAAACACCATATATTTT.

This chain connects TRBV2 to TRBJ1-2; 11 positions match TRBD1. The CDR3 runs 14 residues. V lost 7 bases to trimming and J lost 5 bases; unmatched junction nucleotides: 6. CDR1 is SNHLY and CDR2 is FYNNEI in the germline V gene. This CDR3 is CASTGQGAGYGYTF. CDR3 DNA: TGTGCCAGCACCGGACAGGGGGCTGGGTATGGCTACACCTTC.

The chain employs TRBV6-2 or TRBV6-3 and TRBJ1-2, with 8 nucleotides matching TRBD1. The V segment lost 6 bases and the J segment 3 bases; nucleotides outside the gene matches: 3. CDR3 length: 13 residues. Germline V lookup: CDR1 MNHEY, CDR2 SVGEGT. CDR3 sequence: CASSDRGYYGYTF. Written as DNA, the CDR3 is TGTGCCAGCAGCGACAGGGGATACTATGGCTACACCTTC.

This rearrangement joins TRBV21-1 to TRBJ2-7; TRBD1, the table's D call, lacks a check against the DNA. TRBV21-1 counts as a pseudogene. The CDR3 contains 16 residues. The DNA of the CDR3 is TGTGCCAGCAGCAGGGCGGGACAGGGAAAATTTCGGGAGCAGTACTTC. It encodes CASSRAGQGKFREQYF.